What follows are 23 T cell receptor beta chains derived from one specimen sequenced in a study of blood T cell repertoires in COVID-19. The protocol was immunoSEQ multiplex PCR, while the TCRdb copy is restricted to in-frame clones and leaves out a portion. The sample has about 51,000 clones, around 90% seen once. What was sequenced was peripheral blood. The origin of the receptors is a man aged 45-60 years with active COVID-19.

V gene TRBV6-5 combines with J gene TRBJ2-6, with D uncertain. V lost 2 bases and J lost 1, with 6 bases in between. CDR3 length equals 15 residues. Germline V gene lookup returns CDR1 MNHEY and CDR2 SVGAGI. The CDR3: CASSYAKSGANVLTF. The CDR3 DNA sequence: TGTGCCAGCAGTTACGCGAAATCTGGGGCCAACGTCCTGACTTTC.

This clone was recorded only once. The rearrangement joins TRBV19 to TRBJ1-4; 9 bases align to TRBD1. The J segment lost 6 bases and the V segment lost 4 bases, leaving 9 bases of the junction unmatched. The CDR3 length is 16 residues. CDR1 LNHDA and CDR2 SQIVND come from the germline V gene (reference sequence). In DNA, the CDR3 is TGTGCCAGTAGTACCACAGGGGGCGCGTGGTATGAAAAACTGTTTTTT. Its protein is CASSTTGGAWYEKLFF.

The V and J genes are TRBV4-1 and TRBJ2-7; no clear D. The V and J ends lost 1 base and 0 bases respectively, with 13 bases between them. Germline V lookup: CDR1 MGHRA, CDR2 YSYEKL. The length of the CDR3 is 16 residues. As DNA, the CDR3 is TGCGCCAGCAGCCAAGGCGTAGATCTGAGCTCCTACGAGCAGTACTTC. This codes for CASSQGVDLSSYEQYF.

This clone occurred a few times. In DNA, the CDR3 is TGTGCCAGCAGCTTAGGTCTGTCTGGAAACACCATATATTTT. Its protein product is CASSLGLSGNTIYF. J is TRBJ1-3 and V is TRBV7-9; unclear D gene. The ends were cut back, 1 base at V and 1 base at J, with 5 bases in the middle. Per germline, CDR1 SEHNR and CDR2 FQNEAQ (reference sequence). CDR3 length: 14 amino acids.

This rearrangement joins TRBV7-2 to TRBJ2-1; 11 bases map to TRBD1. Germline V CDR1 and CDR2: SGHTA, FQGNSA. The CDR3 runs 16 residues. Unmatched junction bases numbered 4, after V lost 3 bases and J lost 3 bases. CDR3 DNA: TGTGCCAGCAGCTTCACCGGGACAGGGGGCTACAATGAGCAGTTCTTC. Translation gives CASSFTGTGGYNEQFF.

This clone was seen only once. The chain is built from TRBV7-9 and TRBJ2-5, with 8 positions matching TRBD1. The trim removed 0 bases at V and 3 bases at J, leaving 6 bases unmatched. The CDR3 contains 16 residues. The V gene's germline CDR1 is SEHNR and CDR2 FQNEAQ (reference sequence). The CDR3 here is CASSLATGTGEETQYF. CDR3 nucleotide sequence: TGTGCCAGCAGCTTAGCCACCGGGACAGGAGAAGAGACCCAGTACTTC.

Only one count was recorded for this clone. The CDR3 DNA follows: TGTGCCAGTAGTCTCAGGACAGTCGGATCTTTTGGCTACACCTTC. Protein sequence: CASSLRTVGSFGYTF. The chain is built from TRBV19 and TRBJ1-2, with D possibly TRBD1 on 6 matching bases. V shed 5 bases and J shed 7 bases, with 20 bases lying between them. This CDR3 spans 15 amino acids. Germline CDR1 reads LNHDA; CDR2 reads SQIVND (reference sequence).

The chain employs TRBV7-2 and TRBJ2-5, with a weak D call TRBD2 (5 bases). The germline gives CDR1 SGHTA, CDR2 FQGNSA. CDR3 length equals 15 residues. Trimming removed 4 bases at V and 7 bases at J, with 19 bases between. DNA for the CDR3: TGTGCCAGCAGCTGGGGAGCAAACCTCGGCGGGACCCAGTACTTC. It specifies CASSWGANLGGTQYF.

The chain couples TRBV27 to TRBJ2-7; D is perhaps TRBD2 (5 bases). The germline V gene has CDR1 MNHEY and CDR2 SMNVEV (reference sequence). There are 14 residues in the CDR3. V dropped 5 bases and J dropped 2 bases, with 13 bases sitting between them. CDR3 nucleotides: TGTGCCAGCAGTCCCGACACGGGGACCTACGAGCAGTACTTC. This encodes CASSPDTGTYEQYF.

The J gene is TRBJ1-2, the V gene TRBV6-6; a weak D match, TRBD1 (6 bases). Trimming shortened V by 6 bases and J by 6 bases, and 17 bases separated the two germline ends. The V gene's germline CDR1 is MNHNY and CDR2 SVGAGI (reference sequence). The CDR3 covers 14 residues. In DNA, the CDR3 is TGTGCCAGCAGGGGGGGGACACTGAAGGATGGCTACACCTTC. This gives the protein CASRGGTLKDGYTF.

This CDR3 reads CASSPLADAKNIQYF. CDR3 coding DNA: TGTGCCAGCTCACCTCTAGCGGATGCCAAAAACATTCAGTACTTC. The rearrangement uses TRBV18 and TRBJ2-4, with 7 bases matching TRBD2. CDR3 length: 15 amino acids. V shed 3 bases, J shed 1 base, and the junction held 3 bases outside the gene matches. Germline assignment: CDR1 KGHSH and CDR2 LQKENI.

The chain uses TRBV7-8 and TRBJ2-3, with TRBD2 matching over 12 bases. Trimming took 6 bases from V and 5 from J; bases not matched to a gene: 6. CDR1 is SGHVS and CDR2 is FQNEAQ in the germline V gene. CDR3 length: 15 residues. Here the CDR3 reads CASSRLAGEEDTQYF. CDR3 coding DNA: TGTGCCAGCAGTCGACTAGCGGGAGAGGAAGATACGCAGTATTTT. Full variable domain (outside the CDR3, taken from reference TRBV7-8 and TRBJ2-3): GAGVSQSPRYKVAKRGQDVALRCDPISGHVSLFWYQQALGQGPEFLTYFQNEAQLDKSGLPSDRFFAERPEGSVSTLKIQRTQQEDSAVYLCASSRLAGEEDTQYFGPGTRLTVL.

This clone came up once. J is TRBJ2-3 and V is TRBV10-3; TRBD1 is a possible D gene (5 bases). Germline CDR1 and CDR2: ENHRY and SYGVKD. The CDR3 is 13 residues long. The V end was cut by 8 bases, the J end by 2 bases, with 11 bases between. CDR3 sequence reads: CAILGGATDTQYF. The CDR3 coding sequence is TGTGCCATCCTCGGTGGGGCCACAGATACGCAGTATTTT.

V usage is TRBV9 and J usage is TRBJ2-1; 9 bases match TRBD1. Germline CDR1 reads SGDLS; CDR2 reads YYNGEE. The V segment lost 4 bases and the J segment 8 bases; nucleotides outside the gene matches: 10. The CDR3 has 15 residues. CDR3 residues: CASSPRTGVWDEQFF. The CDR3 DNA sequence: TGTGCCAGCAGCCCAAGGACAGGGGTTTGGGATGAGCAGTTCTTC. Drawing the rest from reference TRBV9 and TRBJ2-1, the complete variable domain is DSGVTQTPKHLITATGQRVTLRCSPRSGDLSVYWYQQSLDQGLQFLIQYYNGEERAKGNILERFSAQQFPDLHSELNLSSLELGDSALYFCASSPRTGVWDEQFFGPGTRLTVL.

For the CDR3, the DNA is TGTGCCAGCAGTTTAGCGGGAGGCAATGAGCAGTTCTTC. Its protein is CASSLAGGNEQFF. This chain links TRBV27 with TRBJ2-1, with 8 positions matching TRBD2. Germline-derived CDR1 and CDR2 are MNHEY and SMNVEV (reference sequence). The CDR3 loop spans 13 amino acids. After removal of 2 bases from V and 6 bases from J, the junction contained 0 bases not matched to a gene.

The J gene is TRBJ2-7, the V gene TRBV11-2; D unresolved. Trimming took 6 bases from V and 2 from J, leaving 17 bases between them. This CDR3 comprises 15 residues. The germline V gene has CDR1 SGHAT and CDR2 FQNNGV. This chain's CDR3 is CASSFPRQHPYEQYF. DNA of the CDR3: TGTGCCAGCAGTTTTCCCAGGCAACACCCCTACGAGCAGTACTTC. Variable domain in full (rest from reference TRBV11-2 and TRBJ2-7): EAGVAQSPRYKIIEKRQSVAFWCNPISGHATLYWYQQILGQGPKLLIQFQNNGVVDDSQLPKDRFSAERLKGVDSTLKIQPAKLEDSAVYLCASSFPRQHPYEQYFGPGTRLTVT.

CDR3 DNA: TGCGCCAGCAATAAGGATTGGGGCGACAATGAGCAGTTCTTC. The encoded protein is CASNKDWGDNEQFF. The chain has TRBV5-1 and TRBJ2-1, with D possibly matching TRBD1 (5 bases). CDR3 length equals 14 residues. Germline V gene sequence: CDR1 SGHRS, CDR2 YFSETQ. Trimming cost V 6 bases and J 5 bases, with 15 bases left between them.

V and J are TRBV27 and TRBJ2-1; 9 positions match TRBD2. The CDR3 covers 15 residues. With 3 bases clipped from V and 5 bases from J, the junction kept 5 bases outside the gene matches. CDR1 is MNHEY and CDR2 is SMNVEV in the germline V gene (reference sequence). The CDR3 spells CASSFTGLAHNEQFF. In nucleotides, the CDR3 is TGTGCCAGCAGTTTCACGGGACTAGCCCACAATGAGCAGTTCTTC.

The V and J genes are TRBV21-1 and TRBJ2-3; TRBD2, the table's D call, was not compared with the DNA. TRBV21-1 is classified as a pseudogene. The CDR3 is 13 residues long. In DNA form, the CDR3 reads TGTGCCAGCAGCAAAGCCCCTACAGATACGCAGTATTTT. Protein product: CASSKAPTDTQYF.

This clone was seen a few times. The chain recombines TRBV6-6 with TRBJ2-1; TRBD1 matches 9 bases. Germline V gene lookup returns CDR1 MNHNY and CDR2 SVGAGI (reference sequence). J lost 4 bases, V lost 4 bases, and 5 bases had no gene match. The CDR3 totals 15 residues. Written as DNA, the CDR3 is TGTGCCAGCAGTTCTTGGGACAGGGTTTACAATGAGCAGTTCTTC. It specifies CASSSWDRVYNEQFF.

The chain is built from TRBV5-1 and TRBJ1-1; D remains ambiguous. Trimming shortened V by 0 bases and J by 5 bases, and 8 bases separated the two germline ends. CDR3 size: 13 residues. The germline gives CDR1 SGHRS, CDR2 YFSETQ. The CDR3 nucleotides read TGCGCCAGCAGCTTGGATGTGGAGACTGAAGCTTTCTTT. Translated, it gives CASSLDVETEAFF.

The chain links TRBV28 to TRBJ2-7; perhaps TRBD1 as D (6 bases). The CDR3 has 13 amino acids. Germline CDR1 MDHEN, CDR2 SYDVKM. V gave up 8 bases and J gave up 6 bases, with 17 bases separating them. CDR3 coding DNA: TGTGCCAGCCTACCCCCCCGGGACACCGAGCAGTACTTC. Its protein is CASLPPRDTEQYF.

The CDR3 DNA is TGTGCCTGGAGGACACAGCAGGGGCGCGATCAGCCCCAGCATTTT. Protein sequence: CAWRTQQGRDQPQHF. This sequence joins TRBV30 and TRBJ1-5; possible D gene TRBD1, 6 bases. Germline V gives CDR1 GTSNPN, CDR2 SVGIG (reference sequence). The CDR3 runs to 15 residues. With 3 bases removed from V and 5 bases from J, the gap between germline ends came to 17 bases.